These T cell receptor beta chains were read from a single sample in a study of early T cells in non-severe SARS-CoV-2 infection. TCRdb re-analysed the 5' RACE reads in MiXCR, keeping a single row per CDR3 protein. The data hold roughly 30,000 distinct CDR3 sequences, with about 4.5% observed a single time. The sequenced material came from whole blood. These TCRs come from an adult who was a healthcare worker with PCR-confirmed SARS-CoV-2 infection or an uninfected control (not recorded which). Both conserved end residues are part of each CDR3. The D gene is left open where the match is weak. Not every row has a clone size; where given, it reads once, few, many or a size class.

clone_size: many; v_call: TRBV25-1; d_call: TRBD1; j_call: TRBJ2-3; cdr3_nt: TGTGCCAGCAGTTCCCGGGACAGGGAAACAGATACGCAGTATTTT; cdr3_aa: CASSSRDRETDTQYF
clone_size: many; v_call: TRBV6-5; d_call: .; j_call: TRBJ2-3; cdr3_nt: TGTGCCAGCAGTCGACCGGGGAGCACAGATACGCAGTATTTT; cdr3_aa: CASSRPGSTDTQYF
clone_size: many; v_call: TRBV24-1; d_call: .; j_call: TRBJ2-1; cdr3_nt: TGTGCCACATCTTCAGGGGAGATACACAATGAGCAGTTCTTC; cdr3_aa: CATSSGEIHNEQFF
clone_size: .; v_call: TRBV18; d_call: TRBD1; j_call: TRBJ1-1; cdr3_nt: TGTGCCAGCTCACCGACGACAGGGTCTGACACTGAAGCTTTCTTT; cdr3_aa: CASSPTTGSDTEAFF
clone_size: many; v_call: TRBV10-2; d_call: .; j_call: TRBJ2-1; cdr3_nt: TGCGCCAGCAGTGGTAGCGGCCAGGGGGAGCAGTTCTTC; cdr3_aa: CASSGSGQGEQFF
clone_size: many; v_call: TRBV25-1; d_call: TRBD2; j_call: TRBJ2-3; cdr3_nt: TGTGCCAGCAGTGACCGCGGGACTAGCGATACGCAGTATTTT; cdr3_aa: CASSDRGTSDTQYF
clone_size: .; v_call: TRBV19; d_call: .; j_call: TRBJ2-5; cdr3_nt: TGTGCCAGTAGTATGTCTAACCAAGAGACCCAGTACTTC; cdr3_aa: CASSMSNQETQYF
clone_size: few; v_call: TRBV12-3/TRBV12-4; d_call: .; j_call: TRBJ1-6; cdr3_nt: TGTGCCAGCAGTTTGGGACGGTATAATTCACCCCTCCACTTT; cdr3_aa: CASSLGRYNSPLHF
clone_size: many; v_call: TRBV6-6; d_call: TRBD1; j_call: TRBJ2-7; cdr3_nt: TGTGCCAGCAGTTACTCGAGAGACAGGGTCTTACGGTCCTACGAGCAGTACTTC; cdr3_aa: CASSYSRDRVLRSYEQYF
clone_size: many; v_call: TRBV11-2; d_call: TRBD1; j_call: TRBJ2-7; cdr3_nt: TGTGCCAGCAGCATGAGACAGGGGGCGTTTGGCGAGCAGTACTTC; cdr3_aa: CASSMRQGAFGEQYF
clone_size: many; v_call: TRBV5-6; d_call: TRBD1; j_call: TRBJ1-5; cdr3_nt: TGTGCCAGCAGTCGACCGGGACAGAGTAGCAATCAGCCCCAGCATTTT; cdr3_aa: CASSRPGQSSNQPQHF
clone_size: many; v_call: TRBV15; d_call: TRBD2; j_call: TRBJ2-5; cdr3_nt: TGTGCCACCAGCAGAACTCTCGGGACTAGCGGACGAGGAGAGACCCAGTACTTC; cdr3_aa: CATSRTLGTSGRGETQYF
clone_size: few; v_call: TRBV19; d_call: TRBD2; j_call: TRBJ2-5; cdr3_nt: TGTGCCAGTAGCCCTGTTGCGGGGGGACGGACCCAGTACTTC; cdr3_aa: CASSPVAGGRTQYF
clone_size: many; v_call: TRBV6-5; d_call: .; j_call: TRBJ2-7; cdr3_nt: TGTGCCACTCAACAGGGTGACTACGAGCAGTACTTC; cdr3_aa: CATQQGDYEQYF
clone_size: many; v_call: TRBV27; d_call: .; j_call: TRBJ2-7; cdr3_nt: TGTGCCAGCAGTTTATCGAAGGGTTCCTACGAGCAGTACTTC; cdr3_aa: CASSLSKGSYEQYF
clone_size: few; v_call: TRBV5-4; d_call: TRBD2; j_call: TRBJ2-2; cdr3_nt: TGTGCCAGCAGCTTTCCCCGGCTGGCTAGCGGCCCGAACACCGGGGAGCTGTTTTTT; cdr3_aa: CASSFPRLASGPNTGELFF
clone_size: many; v_call: TRBV20-1; d_call: .; j_call: TRBJ1-5; cdr3_nt: TGCAGTGCTAGTGGCAGCTTCAATCAGCCCCAGCATTTT; cdr3_aa: CSASGSFNQPQHF
clone_size: .; v_call: TRBV14; d_call: .; j_call: TRBJ1-4; cdr3_nt: TGTGCCAGCAGCCAAGAGGGCAGGAATGAAAAACTGTTTTTT; cdr3_aa: CASSQEGRNEKLFF
clone_size: .; v_call: TRBV3-1; d_call: .; j_call: TRBJ1-2; cdr3_nt: TGTGCCAGCAGCCACCGGACGGGGGGATATGGCTACACCTTC; cdr3_aa: CASSHRTGGYGYTF
clone_size: many; v_call: TRBV9; d_call: TRBD2; j_call: TRBJ2-1; cdr3_nt: TGTGCCAGCACCGACTTAGCGGGGGGAGTGGGTGAGCAGTTCTTC; cdr3_aa: CASTDLAGGVGEQFF
clone_size: many; v_call: TRBV7-3; d_call: TRBD2; j_call: TRBJ2-3; cdr3_nt: TGTGCCAGCAGCACAGGACTAGCGGTGGGGGATACGCAGTATTTT; cdr3_aa: CASSTGLAVGDTQYF
clone_size: many; v_call: TRBV21-1; d_call: .; j_call: TRBJ1-2; cdr3_nt: TGTGCCAGCAGCAAAGGGACATTTTATGGCTACACCTTC; cdr3_aa: CASSKGTFYGYTF
clone_size: .; v_call: TRBV7-9; d_call: TRBD2; j_call: TRBJ2-3; cdr3_nt: TGTGCCAGCAGCGCTAGCGGGAGTAGCACAGATACGCAGTATTTT; cdr3_aa: CASSASGSSTDTQYF
clone_size: many; v_call: TRBV5-1; d_call: .; j_call: TRBJ1-1; cdr3_nt: TGCGCCAGCAGCTTGGATGCGAAAACTGAAGCTTTCTTT; cdr3_aa: CASSLDAKTEAFF
clone_size: few; v_call: TRBV10-3; d_call: .; j_call: TRBJ2-3; cdr3_nt: TGTGCCATCACCAGCAGGGAGACCCATACGCAGTATTTT; cdr3_aa: CAITSRETHTQYF
clone_size: few; v_call: TRBV4-3; d_call: .; j_call: TRBJ1-1; cdr3_nt: TGCGCCAGCAGTTACGGCGGATCGAACACTGAAGCTTTCTTT; cdr3_aa: CASSYGGSNTEAFF
clone_size: many; v_call: TRBV7-2; d_call: .; j_call: TRBJ1-6; cdr3_nt: TGTGCCAGCATCTTCGGTCCCGGACATCGATCACCCCTCCACTTT; cdr3_aa: CASIFGPGHRSPLHF
clone_size: .; v_call: TRBV5-1; d_call: TRBD2; j_call: TRBJ2-7; cdr3_nt: TGCGCCAGCAGCCCGGGGACTAGCGGGAGTGAAGAGCAGTACTTC; cdr3_aa: CASSPGTSGSEEQYF
clone_size: many; v_call: TRBV30; d_call: TRBD1; j_call: TRBJ2-3; cdr3_nt: TGTGCCTGGAGCCAGGGGGCCCAAAGCACAGATACGCAGTATTTT; cdr3_aa: CAWSQGAQSTDTQYF
clone_size: .; v_call: TRBV5-4; d_call: .; j_call: TRBJ2-7; cdr3_nt: TGTGCCAGCAGCCTATATGACAGATTATTCTACGAGCAGTACTTC; cdr3_aa: CASSLYDRLFYEQYF
clone_size: .; v_call: TRBV7-6; d_call: .; j_call: TRBJ2-2; cdr3_nt: TGTGCCAGCAGCTTAGAAAGATCCGGGGAGCTGTTTTTT; cdr3_aa: CASSLERSGELFF
clone_size: many; v_call: TRBV18; d_call: .; j_call: TRBJ1-4; cdr3_nt: TGTGCCAGCTCACCAAGCACAGGTTATTATGAAAAACTGTTTTTT; cdr3_aa: CASSPSTGYYEKLFF
clone_size: many; v_call: TRBV6-2/TRBV6-3; d_call: TRBD2; j_call: TRBJ2-7; cdr3_nt: TGTGCCAGCAGTCGGCCGGGACTAGCAGGAGAGCAGTACTTC; cdr3_aa: CASSRPGLAGEQYF
clone_size: many; v_call: TRBV7-6; d_call: .; j_call: TRBJ2-7; cdr3_nt: TGTGCCAGCAGCGTCAGGAGGGGCGAGCAGTACTTC; cdr3_aa: CASSVRRGEQYF
clone_size: few; v_call: TRBV2; d_call: .; j_call: TRBJ1-5; cdr3_nt: TGTGCCAGCAGAGCGGACAGCAATCAGCCCCAGCATTTT; cdr3_aa: CASRADSNQPQHF
clone_size: many; v_call: TRBV18; d_call: .; j_call: TRBJ2-7; cdr3_nt: TGTGCCAGCTCACCACCTTATTCGGGCCCCTACGAGCAGTACTTC; cdr3_aa: CASSPPYSGPYEQYF
clone_size: many; v_call: TRBV6-6; d_call: .; j_call: TRBJ2-7; cdr3_nt: TGTGCCAGCAGTTCGGGCGAGCAGTACTTC; cdr3_aa: CASSSGEQYF
clone_size: few; v_call: TRBV6-1; d_call: TRBD1; j_call: TRBJ1-1; cdr3_nt: TGTGCCAGCAGACCCGGACAGGCTAACACTGAAGCTTTCTTT; cdr3_aa: CASRPGQANTEAFF
clone_size: .; v_call: TRBV10-2; d_call: .; j_call: TRBJ2-2; cdr3_nt: TGCGCCAGCAGCAACACCGGGGAGCTGTTTTTT; cdr3_aa: CASSNTGELFF
clone_size: many; v_call: TRBV27; d_call: TRBD1; j_call: TRBJ2-7; cdr3_nt: TGTGCCAGCAGTAAATGGGACAGCTTGAACGAGCAGTACTTC; cdr3_aa: CASSKWDSLNEQYF
clone_size: few; v_call: TRBV7-6; d_call: .; j_call: TRBJ1-4; cdr3_nt: TGTGCCAGCAGCTTAAGTCGGGAAAAACTGTTTTTT; cdr3_aa: CASSLSREKLFF
clone_size: many; v_call: TRBV25-1; d_call: TRBD1; j_call: TRBJ1-4; cdr3_nt: TGTGCCAGCAGTAAACCGGGACAGGGCCTTGCAACTAATGAAAAACTGTTTTTT; cdr3_aa: CASSKPGQGLATNEKLFF
clone_size: many; v_call: TRBV10-3; d_call: TRBD1; j_call: TRBJ2-7; cdr3_nt: TGTGCCATCAGTGAACCGGGACAGGGGGGATACGAGCAGTACTTC; cdr3_aa: CAISEPGQGGYEQYF
clone_size: few; v_call: TRBV29-1; d_call: TRBD2; j_call: TRBJ2-1; cdr3_nt: TGCAGCGTTGAAATTGGGCTAGCGGGGTACAATGAGCAGTTCTTC; cdr3_aa: CSVEIGLAGYNEQFF
clone_size: many; v_call: TRBV6-2/TRBV6-3; d_call: .; j_call: TRBJ2-3; cdr3_nt: TGTGCCAGCAGTATAACCCGGGGAAGAGATACGCAGTATTTT; cdr3_aa: CASSITRGRDTQYF
clone_size: .; v_call: TRBV27; d_call: TRBD1; j_call: TRBJ1-3; cdr3_nt: TGTGCCAGCAGTTTATGGTACCAGGGGGCATCTGGAAACACCATATATTTT; cdr3_aa: CASSLWYQGASGNTIYF
clone_size: many; v_call: TRBV5-5; d_call: .; j_call: TRBJ1-6; cdr3_nt: TGTGCCAGCAGCCCTGGACAGTCGGAGTATAATTCACCCCTCCACTTT; cdr3_aa: CASSPGQSEYNSPLHF
clone_size: many; v_call: TRBV20-1; d_call: TRBD1; j_call: TRBJ2-5; cdr3_nt: TGCAGTGCAAACAGCGGACAGGCGGCAAAAGAGACCCAGTACTTC; cdr3_aa: CSANSGQAAKETQYF
clone_size: .; v_call: TRBV5-1; d_call: .; j_call: TRBJ1-1; cdr3_nt: TGCGCCAGCAGCTTGGCCGGGAGCTTGAACACTGAAGCTTTCTTT; cdr3_aa: CASSLAGSLNTEAFF
clone_size: many; v_call: TRBV24-1; d_call: .; j_call: TRBJ2-2; cdr3_nt: TGTGCCACCAGTGATTTTCGGGGCGACACCGGGGAGCTGTTTTTT; cdr3_aa: CATSDFRGDTGELFF
clone_size: many; v_call: TRBV12-3/TRBV12-4; d_call: .; j_call: TRBJ1-1; cdr3_nt: TGTGCCAGCAGTCCCCGACAGAAGAACACTGAAGCTTTCTTT; cdr3_aa: CASSPRQKNTEAFF
clone_size: few; v_call: TRBV6-1; d_call: TRBD1; j_call: TRBJ2-1; cdr3_nt: TGTGCCAGCAGTGACCCGACAGGGTTCTCCTACAATGAGCAGTTCTTC; cdr3_aa: CASSDPTGFSYNEQFF